This is a list of T cell receptor beta chains from one sample in a study of cytomegalovirus exposure and HLA in healthy donors. Sequenced by immunoSEQ multiplex PCR; TCRdb stores in-frame clones only, minus some. The sample has fewer than 250,000 clones, around 83% seen once. The sequencing input was PBMCs. These receptors were collected from a man aged 35 to 55 in good health and CMV-seropositive. Each CDR3 is given with its conserved first and last residue. Each record gives: clone size, V gene, J gene, D gene, CDR3 protein, CDR3 DNA. The D gene is left open where the match is weak. Only some rows state a clone size, as once, few, many or a class for expanded clones.

clone_size: NA; v_call: TRBV10-3; j_call: TRBJ1-3; d_call: NA; cdr3_aa: CAIKAGLTSGNTIYF; cdr3_nt: TGTGCCATCAAGGCCGGACTGACCTCTGGAAACACCATATATTTT
clone_size: NA; v_call: TRBV5-1; j_call: TRBJ2-3; d_call: TRBD1; cdr3_aa: CASSAKDRDSTDTQYF; cdr3_nt: TGCGCCAGCAGCGCCAAGGACAGGGATAGCACAGATACGCAGTATTTT
clone_size: NA; v_call: TRBV5-6; j_call: TRBJ2-3; d_call: TRBD1; cdr3_aa: CASSKQGADTQYF; cdr3_nt: TGTGCCAGCAGCAAGCAGGGGGCAGATACGCAGTATTTT
clone_size: NA; v_call: TRBV28; j_call: TRBJ2-3; d_call: TRBD1; cdr3_aa: CASSHRDDRGDTQYF; cdr3_nt: TGTGCCAGCAGCCACCGGGACGACAGGGGTGATACGCAGTATTTT
clone_size: few; v_call: TRBV7-7; j_call: TRBJ1-1; d_call: NA; cdr3_aa: CASNPLTRPARKTEAFF; cdr3_nt: TGTGCTAGCAATCCCCTTACTCGCCCGGCGAGGAAGACTGAAGCTTTCTTT
clone_size: NA; v_call: TRBV27; j_call: TRBJ2-5; d_call: NA; cdr3_aa: CASSLQGRLETQYF; cdr3_nt: TGTGCCAGCAGTTTACAGGGGCGATTAGAGACCCAGTACTTC
clone_size: few; v_call: TRBV6-6; j_call: TRBJ1-2; d_call: TRBD1; cdr3_aa: CASGTGGIYGYTF; cdr3_nt: TGTGCCAGTGGGACAGGGGGGATCTATGGCTACACCTTC
clone_size: NA; v_call: TRBV6-6; j_call: TRBJ1-5; d_call: TRBD1; cdr3_aa: CASSLGQGGSNQPQHF; cdr3_nt: TGTGCCAGCAGTTTGGGACAGGGAGGGAGCAATCAGCCCCAGCATTTT
clone_size: NA; v_call: TRBV25-1; j_call: TRBJ2-3; d_call: NA; cdr3_aa: CASSIQGGDTQYF; cdr3_nt: TGTGCCAGCAGTATCCAGGGGGGAGATACGCAGTATTTT
clone_size: NA; v_call: TRBV11-2; j_call: TRBJ1-1; d_call: NA; cdr3_aa: CASSLGELTEAFF; cdr3_nt: TGTGCCAGCAGCTTAGGTGAGCTCACTGAAGCTTTCTTT
clone_size: NA; v_call: TRBV6-6; j_call: TRBJ2-1; d_call: TRBD2; cdr3_aa: CASSPASGNYNEQFF; cdr3_nt: TGTGCCAGCAGTCCGGCTAGCGGTAACTACAATGAGCAGTTCTTC
clone_size: NA; v_call: TRBV5-1; j_call: TRBJ1-1; d_call: NA; cdr3_aa: CASSLDRTWTEAFF; cdr3_nt: TGCGCCAGCAGCTTGGACAGGACGTGGACTGAAGCTTTCTTT
clone_size: NA; v_call: TRBV7-2; j_call: TRBJ2-7; d_call: NA; cdr3_aa: CASSLGRNYEQYF; cdr3_nt: TGTGCCAGCAGCTTAGGCAGAAACTACGAGCAGTACTTC
clone_size: NA; v_call: TRBV11-1; j_call: TRBJ1-2; d_call: NA; cdr3_aa: CASSIEQGRGYTF; cdr3_nt: TGTGCCAGCAGCATCGAACAGGGTCGAGGCTACACCTTC
clone_size: NA; v_call: TRBV28; j_call: TRBJ1-1; d_call: NA; cdr3_aa: CASSGTELEAFF; cdr3_nt: TGTGCCAGCAGCGGAACAGAACTTGAAGCTTTCTTT
clone_size: NA; v_call: TRBV27; j_call: TRBJ2-1; d_call: NA; cdr3_aa: CASSLWAGNEQFF; cdr3_nt: TGTGCCAGCAGTTTATGGGCGGGGAATGAGCAGTTCTTC
clone_size: NA; v_call: TRBV18; j_call: TRBJ2-7; d_call: NA; cdr3_aa: CASSPFSSGASYEQYF; cdr3_nt: TGTGCCAGCTCACCATTTTCGAGCGGAGCCTCCTACGAGCAGTACTTC
clone_size: few; v_call: TRBV29-1; j_call: TRBJ2-1; d_call: NA; cdr3_aa: CSVEEVTYNEQFF; cdr3_nt: TGCAGCGTTGAAGAGGTGACTTACAATGAGCAGTTCTTC
clone_size: NA; v_call: TRBV7-9; j_call: TRBJ1-1; d_call: NA; cdr3_aa: CSSSFGRAFF; cdr3_nt: TGTTCCAGCAGCTTTGGCCGCGCTTTCTTT
clone_size: few; v_call: TRBV4-1; j_call: TRBJ2-2; d_call: TRBD1; cdr3_aa: CASSQLRTGLTGELFF; cdr3_nt: TGCGCCAGCAGCCAACTACGGACAGGGCTAACCGGGGAGCTGTTTTTT
clone_size: NA; v_call: TRBV5-1; j_call: TRBJ2-3; d_call: TRBD2; cdr3_aa: CASSLASGSLDTQYF; cdr3_nt: TGCGCCAGCAGCTTGGCTAGCGGGAGCCTGGATACGCAGTATTTT
clone_size: once; v_call: TRBV18; j_call: TRBJ2-7; d_call: TRBD2; cdr3_aa: CASSPPSTSGRRAYEQYF; cdr3_nt: TGTGCCAGCTCACCACCGAGCACTAGCGGGCGCCGAGCCTACGAGCAGTACTTC
clone_size: NA; v_call: TRBV5-1; j_call: TRBJ1-2; d_call: NA; cdr3_aa: CASSLGRDGGYTF; cdr3_nt: TGCGCCAGCAGCCTCGGGAGGGACGGTGGCTACACCTTC
clone_size: NA; v_call: TRBV18; j_call: TRBJ2-5; d_call: NA; cdr3_aa: CASSPLQGIETQYF; cdr3_nt: TGTGCCAGCTCACCGCTTCAGGGCATCGAGACCCAGTACTTC
clone_size: NA; v_call: TRBV18; j_call: TRBJ1-4; d_call: TRBD1; cdr3_aa: CASSPPRGQEKLFF; cdr3_nt: TGTGCCAGCTCACCACCGAGGGGGCAGGAAAAACTGTTTTTT
clone_size: few; v_call: TRBV29-1; j_call: TRBJ2-7; d_call: TRBD2; cdr3_aa: CSVVGGSGGPYEQYF; cdr3_nt: TGCAGCGTTGTGGGGGGTAGCGGGGGACCCTACGAGCAGTACTTC
clone_size: NA; v_call: TRBV19; j_call: TRBJ1-1; d_call: TRBD1; cdr3_aa: CASSDRVMSWNTEAFF; cdr3_nt: TGTGCCAGTAGTGACAGGGTCATGTCGTGGAACACTGAAGCTTTCTTT
clone_size: few; v_call: TRBV25-1; j_call: TRBJ2-7; d_call: NA; cdr3_aa: CASSKRGEQYF; cdr3_nt: TGTGCCAGCAGTAAACGGGGCGAGCAGTACTTC
clone_size: once; v_call: TRBV6-5; j_call: TRBJ2-7; d_call: NA; cdr3_aa: CASSYTSSSYEQYF; cdr3_nt: TGTGCCAGCAGTTACACTAGCAGCTCCTACGAGCAGTACTTC
clone_size: NA; v_call: TRBV15; j_call: TRBJ2-7; d_call: NA; cdr3_aa: CATSREASVFRYF; cdr3_nt: TGTGCCACCAGCAGAGAGGCTAGCGTTTTTCGGTACTTC
clone_size: NA; v_call: TRBV7-2; j_call: TRBJ2-7; d_call: NA; cdr3_aa: CASSLSPDFYEQYF; cdr3_nt: TGTGCCAGCAGCTTAAGTCCGGACTTCTACGAGCAGTACTTC